One and the same sample provided the 28 T cell receptor beta chains below, sequenced in a study of Ad26.COV2.S vaccination and SARS-CoV-2 variants. Sequencing was performed with immunoSEQ multiplex PCR; in TCRdb, only in-frame clones are kept and a portion is missing. The top ten clones hold 5% of a sample with approximately 150,000 clones, 86% of them seen once. Sequencing was performed on peripheral blood, taken after recovery from COVID-19. These receptors came from a human donor who had recovered from COVID-19.

The chain recombines TRBV6-2 or TRBV6-3 with TRBJ1-1; D ambiguous. The CDR3 is made up of 13 amino acids. Germline V lookup: CDR1 MNHEY, CDR2 SVGEGT. With 6 bases removed from V and 1 base from J, the gap between germline ends came to 9 bases. The chain's CDR3 is CASSTFRNTEAFF. For the CDR3, the DNA is TGTGCCAGCAGCACTTTTAGGAACACTGAAGCTTTCTTT.

CDR3 nucleotides: TGTGCCAGCTCACCATTCCAGTCACCCCTCCACTTT. Amino acids: CASSPFQSPLHF. J is TRBJ1-6 and V is TRBV18; D not certain. Per germline, CDR1 KGHSH and CDR2 LQKENI. The V gene lost 2 bases and the J gene lost 10 bases, with 6 bases spanning the gap. This CDR3 has 12 residues.

The rearrangement links TRBV14 to TRBJ2-7; 7 nucleotides line up with TRBD1. V trimming: 3 bases; J trimming: 2 bases; junction bases outside the gene matches: 4. Germline V gene lookup returns CDR1 SGHDN and CDR2 FVKESK. The length of the CDR3 is 14 residues. The CDR3 is CASSQRDRPYEQYF. The CDR3 DNA is TGTGCCAGCAGCCAGAGGGACAGACCCTACGAGCAGTACTTC.

The V and J genes are TRBV5-4 and TRBJ2-1; maybe TRBD1 (7 bases). The germline V gene has CDR1 SGHNT and CDR2 YYREEE (reference sequence). This CDR3 has 15 residues. V gave up 4 bases and J gave up 9 bases, with 20 bases separating them. The CDR3 coding sequence is TGTGCCAGCAGCCACGGAGGGGGCGAGAGCGGTGAGCAGTTCTTC. Protein product: CASSHGGGESGEQFF.

The chain employs TRBV5-1 and TRBJ2-5; 9 nucleotides agree with TRBD1. Germline V gives CDR1 SGHRS, CDR2 YFSETQ. This CDR3 spans 16 amino acids. Trimming removed 4 bases from V and 4 bases from J; junction bases left unmatched: 11. The CDR3 protein is CASSAQGQGERETQYF. DNA of the CDR3: TGCGCCAGCAGCGCCCAGGGACAGGGCGAAAGAGAGACCCAGTACTTC.

This chain uses TRBV5-4 with TRBJ2-4; D possibly corresponds to TRBD1 (5 bases). The V gene's germline CDR1 is SGHNT and CDR2 YYREEE (reference sequence). This CDR3 region has 14 residues. Between the trimmed V and J ends, which lost 4 bases and 0 bases, there was a span of 8 bases. The DNA of the CDR3 is TGTGCCAGCAGCACAACAGGAGCCAAAAACATTCAGTACTTC. Amino acid sequence: CASSTTGAKNIQYF.

This chain uses TRBV7-9 with TRBJ2-3; 10 bases fit TRBD2. The CDR3 contains 16 residues. The trim removed 5 bases at V and 3 bases at J, leaving 8 bases unmatched. Germline V gives CDR1 SEHNR, CDR2 FQNEAQ (reference sequence). The CDR3 nucleotides are TGTGCCAGCAGCCTAGGGTTTAGCGGGGGGACAGATACGCAGTATTTT. Protein product: CASSLGFSGGTDTQYF.

This clone has only one observation. This chain uses TRBV10-1 with TRBJ2-2, with a possible D match to TRBD2 (7 bases). V was trimmed by 11 bases and J by 0 bases, leaving 13 bases between them. The germline V gene has CDR1 WNHNN and CDR2 SYGVQD (reference sequence). CDR3 length: 14 residues. CDR3 nucleotides: TGCGCCCGACGGGGGGCCTCGAACACCGGGGAGCTGTTTTTT. Translating gives CARRGASNTGELFF.

This clone is labeled medium-sized. The chain employs TRBV2 and TRBJ1-3, with D unclear. V was shortened by 8 bases and J by 4 bases, with 9 bases between the two germline ends. CDR3 length: 12 residues. CDR1 and CDR2 (germline): SNHLY, FYNNEI. The CDR3 DNA reads as TGTGCCAGCGGGATAATCGGAAACACCATATATTTT. As protein: CASGIIGNTIYF.

The rearrangement joins TRBV7-8 to TRBJ1-4, with D perhaps TRBD1 (6 bases). V was pared by 5 bases and J by 8 bases, with 21 bases between. The germline V gene has CDR1 SGHVS and CDR2 FQNEAQ. CDR3 size: 16 residues. The DNA for the CDR3 is TGTGCCAGCAGCCCCCGGCCGGGACAAAGAGTCGAAAAACTGTTTTTT. Translation gives CASSPRPGQRVEKLFF.

The table lists this clone with a count of one. V gene TRBV20-1 combines with J gene TRBJ1-1; D unclear. V was shortened by 6 bases and J by 5 bases, with 7 bases between the two germline ends. Germline V gives CDR1 DFQATT, CDR2 SNEGSKA (reference sequence). This CDR3 contains 10 residues. CDR3 nucleotide sequence: TGCAGTGCCCTAACTACTGAAGCTTTCTTT. Its protein product is CSALTTEAFF.

In DNA form, the CDR3 reads TGTGCCAGCAGCTTAGGGGGGGCCCGGAACACTGAAGCTTTCTTT. Amino acid sequence: CASSLGGARNTEAFF. V and J are TRBV11-2 and TRBJ1-1, with D possibly TRBD1 on 6 matching bases. The CDR3 is made up of 15 amino acids. Germline V gives CDR1 SGHAT, CDR2 FQNNGV. The V end lost 1 base, the J end lost 1 base, and 10 bases lay between the germline ends.

The V call is TRBV6-1, the J call TRBJ1-5, with a tentative D call TRBD1 (6 bases). V lost 4 bases to trimming and J lost 3 bases, with 16 bases between them. Looked up from germline, CDR1 is MNHNS and CDR2 is SASEGT. The CDR3 covers 16 residues. CDR3 in DNA: TGTGCCAGCAGTGGAAACAGGGTTTTGGCCAATCAGCCCCAGCATTTT. Translated, it gives CASSGNRVLANQPQHF.

J is TRBJ2-7 and V is TRBV28; 7 bases map to TRBD1. CDR1 MDHEN and CDR2 SYDVKM come from the germline V gene. Trimming cost V 5 bases and J 0 bases; bases outside gene matches: 4. The CDR3 runs to 14 residues. The CDR3 DNA reads TGTGCCAGCAGTGGACAGGAAACCTCCTACGAGCAGTACTTC. It translates to CASSGQETSYEQYF.

This rearrangement joins TRBV15 to TRBJ2-2; TRBD1 is a possible D gene (6 bases). The germline V and J ends were trimmed by 6 bases and 2 bases, with 10 bases remaining between them. CDR3 length: 14 amino acids. Germline V lookup: CDR1 LNHNV, CDR2 YYDKDF (reference sequence). CDR3: CATRPGHNTGELFF. The DNA for the CDR3 is TGTGCCACCAGGCCGGGACATAACACCGGGGAGCTGTTTTTT.

The V call is TRBV3-1 (or the pseudogene TRBV3-2), the J call TRBJ2-7; the match to TRBD1 covers 7 bases. This CDR3 is built from 13 residues. V dropped 2 bases and J dropped 4; count of bases not matched to a gene: 2. The germline V gene has CDR1 LGHDT and CDR2 YNNKEL (reference sequence). The CDR3 region has the DNA TGTGCCAGCAGCCAACACAGGGGATACGAGCAGTACTTC. Encoded protein: CASSQHRGYEQYF.

This clone was seen only a few times. The chain has TRBV24-1 and TRBJ1-6, with 8 positions matching TRBD1. The J segment lost 6 bases and the V segment lost 3 bases, leaving 3 bases of the junction unmatched. Germline lookup yields CDR1 KGHDR and CDR2 SFDVKD. The CDR3 totals 15 residues. The CDR3 nucleotides are TGTGCCACCAGTGATAAGACAGGGGCTAATTCACCCCTCCACTTT. Its protein product is CATSDKTGANSPLHF.

The chain links TRBV2 to TRBJ1-1; TRBD1 might be the D (5 bases). V lost 3 bases to trimming and J lost 0 bases, with 11 bases between them. Germline values: CDR1 SNHLY, CDR2 FYNNEI. The CDR3 has 15 residues. CDR3: CASSDLGGVNTEAFF. The CDR3 nucleotides read TGTGCCAGCAGTGATCTGGGGGGGGTGAACACTGAAGCTTTCTTT.

The chain recombines TRBV4-3 with TRBJ2-3, with TRBD1 matching 11 bases. Germline values: CDR1 LGHNA, CDR2 YSLEER. The CDR3 runs 15 residues. With V trimmed by 3 bases and J by 5 bases, 4 bases remained unmatched. The CDR3 spells CASSQLGQGEDTQYF. CDR3 coding DNA: TGCGCCAGCAGCCAGCTGGGACAGGGGGAAGATACGCAGTATTTT.

Written as DNA, the CDR3 is TGTGCCAGCAGTTCAAGTGGACAGACTGAAGCTTTCTTT. It encodes CASSSSGQTEAFF. The V and J genes are TRBV28 and TRBJ1-1, with D possibly being TRBD1 (6 bases). The germline CDR1 and CDR2 sequences are MDHEN and SYDVKM. V dropped 4 bases and J dropped 5 bases, with 11 bases sitting between them. The CDR3 is made up of 13 amino acids.

The V and J genes are TRBV6-2 or TRBV6-3 and TRBJ1-5; D gene uncertain. This CDR3 is 15 amino acids long. Between the trimmed V and J ends, which lost 1 base and 3 bases, there was a span of 10 bases. Germline V gene data show CDR1 as MNHEY and CDR2 as SVGEGT. The CDR3 sequence is CASSYYTANNQPQHF. The CDR3 DNA follows: TGTGCCAGCAGTTACTACACCGCTAACAATCAGCCCCAGCATTTT.

This chain joins TRBV2 and TRBJ2-2; the match to TRBD1 covers 10 bases. The CDR3 sequence is 15 residues long. With 3 bases clipped from V and 7 bases from J, the junction kept 5 bases outside the gene matches. CDR1 and CDR2 from the germline V gene are SNHLY and FYNNEI. CDR3 in amino acids: CASSDWDRGFGELFF. CDR3 coding DNA: TGTGCCAGCAGTGACTGGGACAGGGGTTTCGGGGAGCTGTTTTTT.

Only one count was recorded for this clone. The rearrangement joins TRBV9 to TRBJ2-2; D gene ambiguous. Germline CDR1 reads SGDLS; CDR2 reads YYNGEE. The CDR3 loop spans 14 amino acids. The germline V and J ends were trimmed by 3 bases and 4 bases, with 10 bases remaining between them. The chain's CDR3 is CASSAKGSTGELFF. CDR3 coding DNA: TGTGCCAGCAGCGCCAAGGGCAGCACCGGGGAGCTGTTTTTT.

This clone occurred once. J is TRBJ2-2 and V is TRBV25-1, with D possibly being TRBD1 (6 bases). The CDR3 loop spans 13 amino acids. Germline CDR1 MGHDK, CDR2 SYGVNS. Trimming removed 4 bases from V and 6 bases from J, with 9 bases in between. DNA of the CDR3: TGTGCCAGCAGTGGGGGGCCCGCCGGGGAGCTGTTTTTT. As protein: CASSGGPAGELFF.

The rearrangement links TRBV5-1 to TRBJ2-2; D not certain. Germline CDR1 and CDR2: SGHRS and YFSETQ. The CDR3 extends over 15 amino acids. Trimming stripped 2 bases from V and 8 bases from J, with 16 bases between. Written as DNA, the CDR3 is TGCGCCAGCAGCTTTCGAGACACTTCATCGGGGGAGCTGTTTTTT. Amino acids: CASSFRDTSSGELFF.

The chain links TRBV30 to TRBJ1-2; tentative D call: TRBD1 (5 bases). In germline, CDR1 is GTSNPN, CDR2 SVGIG (reference sequence). V lost 5 bases, J lost 4 bases, and 20 bases lay in between. This CDR3 is 15 amino acids long. The CDR3 protein is CAWDSGLGVAYGYTF. CDR3 nucleotides: TGTGCCTGGGATTCGGGATTGGGGGTGGCCTATGGCTACACCTTC.

This clone has just one count. The chain couples TRBV3-1 (or the pseudogene TRBV3-2) to TRBJ1-2; D gene unclear. This CDR3 has 13 amino acids. Germline loops: CDR1 LGHDT, CDR2 YNNKEL (reference sequence). Trimming took off 5 bases at V and 2 bases at J, with 9 bases between the two ends. This chain's CDR3 is CASSATGNYGYTF. The DNA of the CDR3 is TGTGCCAGCAGCGCAACGGGGAACTATGGCTACACCTTC.

In the case of this clone: The same CDR3 is also encoded by other DNA sequences in this sample. The chain recombines TRBV4-3 with TRBJ1-2; TRBD1 matches at 7 bases. Trimming at V came to 0 bases and at J to 2 bases, leaving 0 bases not matched to a gene. This CDR3 is 14 amino acids long. The germline gives CDR1 LGHNA, CDR2 YSLEER. The CDR3 DNA is TGCGCCAGCAGCCAAGACAGGGGGAACTATGGCTACACCTTC. This codes for CASSQDRGNYGYTF.